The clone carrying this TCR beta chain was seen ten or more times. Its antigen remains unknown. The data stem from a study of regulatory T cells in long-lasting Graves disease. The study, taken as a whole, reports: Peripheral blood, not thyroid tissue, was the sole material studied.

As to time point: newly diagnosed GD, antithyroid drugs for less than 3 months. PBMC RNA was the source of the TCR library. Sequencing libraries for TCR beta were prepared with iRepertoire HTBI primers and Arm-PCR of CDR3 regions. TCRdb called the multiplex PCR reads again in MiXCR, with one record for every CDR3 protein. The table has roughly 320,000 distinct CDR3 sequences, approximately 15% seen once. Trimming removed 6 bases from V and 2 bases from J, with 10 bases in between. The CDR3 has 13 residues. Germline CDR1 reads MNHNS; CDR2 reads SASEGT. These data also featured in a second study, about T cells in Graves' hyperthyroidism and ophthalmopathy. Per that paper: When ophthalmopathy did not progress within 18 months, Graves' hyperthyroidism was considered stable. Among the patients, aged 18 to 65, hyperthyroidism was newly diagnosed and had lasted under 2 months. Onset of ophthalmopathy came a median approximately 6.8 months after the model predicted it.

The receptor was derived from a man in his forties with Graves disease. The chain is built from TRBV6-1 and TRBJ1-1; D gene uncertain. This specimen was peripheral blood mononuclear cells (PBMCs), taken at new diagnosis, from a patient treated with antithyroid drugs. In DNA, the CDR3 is TGTGCCAGCAGCGTGGACTTTAACACTGAAGCTTTCTTT. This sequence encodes CASSVDFNTEAFF.